The next 27 T cell receptor beta chains were all read from a single sample in a study of T cell responses to AZD1222 COVID-19 vaccine. Method: immunoSEQ multiplex PCR; TCRdb's copy keeps in-frame clones and lacks some. The sample shows 100,000 to 120,000 clones, 86% of them seen only once. The input for sequencing was peripheral blood, taken on day 0 of AZD1222 vaccination. All receptors derive from an adult in good health.

The chain carries TRBV7-9 and TRBJ2-1, with D perhaps TRBD1 (7 bases). CDR1 SEHNR and CDR2 FQNEAQ come from the germline V gene (reference sequence). The CDR3 is made up of 16 amino acids. Trimming took off 0 bases at V and 7 bases at J, with 16 bases between the two ends. The chain's CDR3 is CASSLAPQGGRNEQFF. DNA for the CDR3: TGTGCCAGCAGCTTAGCGCCCCAGGGGGGACGAAATGAGCAGTTCTTC.

The chain couples TRBV6-2 or TRBV6-3 to TRBJ1-1, with D perhaps TRBD1 (6 bases). V lost 4 bases and J 3 bases, leaving 15 bases between the germline ends. The germline V gene encodes CDR1 MNHEY and CDR2 SVGEGT. CDR3 length: 15 residues. As DNA, the CDR3 is TGTGCCAGCAGTTCAGCCGTGGGGGCAGACACTGAAGCTTTCTTT. The encoded protein is CASSSAVGADTEAFF.

V and J are TRBV6-5 and TRBJ2-7; 12 bases map to TRBD1. This CDR3 spans 14 amino acids. The V segment lost 4 bases and the J segment 4 bases; nucleotides outside the gene matches: 2. Per germline, CDR1 MNHEY and CDR2 SVGAGI. The CDR3 sequence: CASSWGQGAYEQYF. For the CDR3, the DNA is TGTGCCAGCAGTTGGGGACAGGGGGCGTACGAGCAGTACTTC.

The chain carries TRBV10-3 and TRBJ2-5; unclear D gene. The CDR3 runs to 12 residues. The V end lost 3 bases, the J end lost 2 bases, and 4 bases lay between the germline ends. Germline V gene sequence: CDR1 ENHRY, CDR2 SYGVKD. The CDR3 region has the DNA TGTGCCATCAGTGACCCTCAAGAGACCCAGTACTTC. This gives the protein CAISDPQETQYF.

This clone was found once. The rearrangement joins TRBV28 to TRBJ1-3; D perhaps matches TRBD1 (6 bases). The V gene lost 7 bases and the J gene lost 0 bases, with 13 bases spanning the gap. The CDR3 is 15 residues long. Germline lookup yields CDR1 MDHEN and CDR2 SYDVKM. The CDR3 DNA reads TGTGCCAGCAATAAGGACAGTCACTCTGGAAACACCATATATTTT. Amino acid sequence: CASNKDSHSGNTIYF.

V and J are TRBV19 and TRBJ2-1; 8 bases map to TRBD2. Germline V gives CDR1 LNHDA, CDR2 SQIVND (reference sequence). Germline trimming cut 1 base from V and 4 bases from J; bases unmatched to any gene: 12. The CDR3 covers 18 residues. CDR3 nucleotides: TGTGCCAGTAGTATAGCACGAACGGTTCGGGGGGGTTACAATGAGCAGTTCTTC. This encodes CASSIARTVRGGYNEQFF.

The V gene is TRBV27, the J gene TRBJ1-2; D unresolved. The V gene's germline CDR1 is MNHEY and CDR2 SMNVEV (reference sequence). The CDR3 covers 17 residues. V was trimmed by 3 bases and J by 5 bases, leaving 22 bases between them. The CDR3 DNA sequence: TGTGCCAGCAGTTTGAAGCCCCCCGAAATAGGCCAATATGGCTACACCTTC. It specifies CASSLKPPEIGQYGYTF.

The chain has TRBV11-1 and TRBJ2-3; D is possibly TRBD1 (5 bases). The germline V and J ends were trimmed by 3 bases and 2 bases, with 9 bases remaining between them. The CDR3 has 14 amino acids. Germline CDR1 SGHAT, CDR2 FQDESV (reference sequence). The CDR3 nucleotides read TGTGCCAGCAGCTTGGCACAGGTCACAGATACGCAGTATTTT. This gives the protein CASSLAQVTDTQYF. The full variable domain, completed using reference TRBV11-1 and TRBJ2-3, is EAEVAQSPRYKITEKSQAVAFWCDPISGHATLYWYRQILGQGPELLVQFQDESVVDDSQLPKDRFSAERLKGVDSTLKIQPAELGDSAMYLCASSLAQVTDTQYFGPGTRLTVL.

The V and J genes are TRBV2 and TRBJ2-1; no reliable D call. V lost 1 base and J lost 12, with 10 bases in between. Germline CDR1 reads SNHLY; CDR2 reads FYNNEI. The CDR3 has 12 residues. CDR3: CASSEVPVGQFF. The DNA of the CDR3 is TGTGCCAGCAGTGAAGTTCCGGTCGGGCAGTTCTTC.

This clone was seen repeatedly, ten times or more. This sequence joins TRBV5-8 and TRBJ2-5, with a possible D match to TRBD2 (6 bases). The germline V gene encodes CDR1 SGHTS and CDR2 YDEGEE. This CDR3 comprises 16 residues. V was pared by 4 bases and J by 4 bases, with 20 bases between. As DNA, the CDR3 is TGTGCCAGCAGCCTGGTTAGCGGTCCAACTCTAGAGACCCAGTACTTC. Protein product: CASSLVSGPTLETQYF.

The chain is built from TRBV7-9 and TRBJ1-1, with a tentative D call TRBD1 (6 bases). The CDR3 extends over 15 amino acids. The ends were cut back, 5 bases at V and 1 base at J, with 14 bases in the middle. Germline V gene lookup returns CDR1 SEHNR and CDR2 FQNEAQ (reference sequence). CDR3 DNA sequence: TGTGCCAGCAGCCATCGGACAGCCGGGAACACTGAAGCTTTCTTT. It is translated as CASSHRTAGNTEAFF.

The chain is built from TRBV3-1 (or the pseudogene TRBV3-2) and TRBJ2-3, with unresolved D. Germline CDR1 is LGHDT and CDR2 is YNNKEL (reference sequence). V was shortened by 3 bases and J by 6 bases, with 10 bases between the two germline ends. The CDR3 consists of 13 residues. The CDR3 sequence is CASSQRTWDTQYF. In nucleotides, the CDR3 is TGTGCCAGCAGCCAGAGGACCTGGGATACGCAGTATTTT.

The chain has TRBV15 and TRBJ1-6, with TRBD1 identical over 7 bases. The CDR3 has 15 amino acids. The germline V gene encodes CDR1 LNHNV and CDR2 YYDKDF (reference sequence). The junction had 7 bases not matched to a gene; V was cut back by 2 bases and J by 9 bases. The CDR3 sequence is CATSRLTGEGSPLHF. Written as DNA, the CDR3 is TGTGCCACCAGCAGACTTACAGGGGAAGGTTCACCCCTCCACTTT.

The V gene is TRBV7-9, the J gene TRBJ2-6; D might be TRBD1 (6 bases). Trimming took off 8 bases at V and 0 bases at J, with 17 bases between the two ends. This CDR3 has 17 residues. CDR1 and CDR2 (germline): SEHNR, FQNEAQ (reference sequence). DNA of the CDR3: TGTGCCAGCTCCTTGGGGACATCACTCTCTGGGGCCAACGTCCTGACTTTC. It codes for CASSLGTSLSGANVLTF.

V usage is TRBV19 and J usage is TRBJ1-3, with 7 bases matching TRBD1. The V segment lost 5 bases and the J segment 2 bases; nucleotides outside the gene matches: 3. The germline CDR1 and CDR2 sequences are LNHDA and SQIVND (reference sequence). The CDR3 is 14 residues long. The CDR3 DNA sequence: TGTGCCAGTAGTCCTCAGGGGGCTGGAAACACCATATATTTT. Translated: CASSPQGAGNTIYF.

The chain carries TRBV6-5 and TRBJ1-6; possibly TRBD1 for D (6 bases). This CDR3 is built from 15 residues. V was pared by 6 bases and J by 7 bases, with 16 bases between. The germline gives CDR1 MNHEY, CDR2 SVGAGI. The CDR3 spells CASRGGGTRNSPLHF. CDR3 DNA: TGTGCCAGCAGAGGGGGGGGGACTCGGAATTCACCCCTCCACTTT.

V and J are TRBV2 and TRBJ2-1; 10 bases match TRBD1. The CDR3 spans 15 residues. The V segment lost 0 bases and the J segment 8 bases; nucleotides outside the gene matches: 4. Germline assignment: CDR1 SNHLY and CDR2 FYNNEI. The CDR3 coding sequence is TGTGCCAGCAGTGAAGCCGACAGGGGGCATGATGAGCAGTTCTTC. This sequence encodes CASSEADRGHDEQFF.

This sequence joins TRBV28 and TRBJ2-7, with 7 bases matching TRBD1. The CDR3 totals 13 residues. The junction had 4 bases not matched to a gene; V was cut back by 6 bases and J by 2 bases. Germline values: CDR1 MDHEN, CDR2 SYDVKM. The CDR3 nucleotides read TGTGCCAGCAGGCTCCAGGGGGCCTACGAGCAGTACTTC. It is translated as CASRLQGAYEQYF.

The chain joins TRBV28 to TRBJ2-1; TRBD1 aligns across 11 bases. Trimming removed 5 bases from V and 12 bases from J; junction bases left unmatched: 15. The CDR3 is 16 residues long. The germline gives CDR1 MDHEN, CDR2 SYDVKM. CDR3 in DNA: TGTGCCAGCAGTCCTACGGGACAGGGGGTTTCTGGGGGGCAGTTCTTC. Amino acids: CASSPTGQGVSGGQFF.

The chain employs TRBV10-3 and TRBJ1-4; 9 bases agree with TRBD1. Germline values: CDR1 ENHRY, CDR2 SYGVKD. The CDR3 totals 14 residues. The ends lost 3 bases at V and 6 bases at J; junction bases unmatched: 2. The CDR3 sequence is CAISDGTGYEKLFF. CDR3 nucleotide sequence: TGTGCCATCAGTGATGGGACAGGGTATGAAAAACTGTTTTTT.

The chain combines TRBV30 with TRBJ1-2; D not certain. CDR1 and CDR2 from the germline V gene are GTSNPN and SVGIG (reference sequence). The CDR3 runs to 13 residues. V dropped 0 bases and J dropped 4 bases, with 9 bases sitting between them. CDR3 amino acids: CAWSVLGFYGYTF. CDR3 DNA: TGTGCCTGGAGTGTACTGGGGTTCTATGGCTACACCTTC.

V gene TRBV6-2 or TRBV6-3 combines with J gene TRBJ2-1, with TRBD2 identical over 11 bases. V was clipped by 3 bases and J by 0 bases; unmatched bases: 13. Germline CDR1 MNHEY, CDR2 SVGEGT. The CDR3 totals 20 residues. DNA of the CDR3: TGTGCCAGCAGTTATAGTTTGTTGTGGCTAGCGGGGGGCTCCTACAATGAGCAGTTCTTC. Its protein product is CASSYSLLWLAGGSYNEQFF.

V gene TRBV7-8 combines with J gene TRBJ2-1; D might be TRBD2 (7 bases). The germline CDR1 and CDR2 sequences are SGHVS and FQNEAQ. V dropped 6 bases and J dropped 0 bases, with 18 bases sitting between them. This CDR3 contains 17 residues. The CDR3 here is CASSPPLRGRSYNEQFF. CDR3 coding DNA: TGTGCCAGCAGTCCTCCCTTGCGGGGGCGCTCCTACAATGAGCAGTTCTTC. Full variable domain (remainder filled in from reference TRBV7-8 and TRBJ2-1): GAGVSQSPRYKVAKRGQDVALRCDPISGHVSLFWYQQALGQGPEFLTYFQNEAQLDKSGLPSDRFFAERPEGSVSTLKIQRTQQEDSAVYLCASSPPLRGRSYNEQFFGPGTRLTVL.

In nucleotides, the CDR3 is TGCGCCAGCAGCCACACCCTCCCAGGACAGGGGGTAGGCGGTCATGAAAAACTGTTTTTT. Translating it yields CASSHTLPGQGVGGHEKLFF. The gene calls are TRBV4-1 and TRBJ1-4; TRBD1 matches 10 bases. The ends lost 3 bases at V and 6 bases at J; junction bases unmatched: 19. CDR1 is MGHRA and CDR2 is YSYEKL in the germline V gene. This CDR3 is 20 amino acids long.

The chain combines TRBV21-1 with TRBJ2-7; the table gives TRBD2 as D, unverified against the DNA. TRBV21-1 is listed as a pseudogene. The CDR3 has 12 amino acids. The CDR3 region is CASSKAEHEQYF. CDR3 DNA: TGTGCCAGCAGCAAAGCGGAGCACGAGCAGTACTTC.

The chain has TRBV6-5 and TRBJ1-2, with TRBD1 matching 8 bases. With 1 base clipped from V and 7 bases from J, the junction kept 11 bases outside the gene matches. From germline, CDR1 is MNHEY and CDR2 SVGAGI. The CDR3 runs to 16 residues. The CDR3 sequence: CASSYFQTGVEGGYTF. In DNA form, the CDR3 reads TGTGCCAGCAGTTACTTTCAGACAGGGGTAGAAGGTGGCTACACCTTC.

The V call is TRBV3-1 (or the pseudogene TRBV3-2), the J call TRBJ2-7; D possibly matches TRBD1 or TRBD2 (5 bases each). Germline V gene sequence: CDR1 LGHDT, CDR2 YNNKEL (reference sequence). CDR3 length: 15 residues. V lost 0 bases, J lost 7 bases, and 16 bases lay in between. The CDR3 coding sequence is TGTGCCAGCAGCCAAGATACCGTCAGGGAGCGGGAGCAGTACTTC. Translation: CASSQDTVREREQYF.